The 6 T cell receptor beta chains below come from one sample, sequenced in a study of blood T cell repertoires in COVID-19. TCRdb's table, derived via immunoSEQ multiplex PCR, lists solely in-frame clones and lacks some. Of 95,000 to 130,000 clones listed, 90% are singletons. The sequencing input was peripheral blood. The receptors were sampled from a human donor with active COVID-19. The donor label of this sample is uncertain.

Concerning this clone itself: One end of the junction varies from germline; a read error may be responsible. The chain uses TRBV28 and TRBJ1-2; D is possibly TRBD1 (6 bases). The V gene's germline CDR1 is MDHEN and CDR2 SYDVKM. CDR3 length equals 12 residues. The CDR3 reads CASRSTGSGDFF. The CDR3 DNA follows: TGTGCCAGCAGGTCGACAGGAAGCGGAGACTTCTTC.

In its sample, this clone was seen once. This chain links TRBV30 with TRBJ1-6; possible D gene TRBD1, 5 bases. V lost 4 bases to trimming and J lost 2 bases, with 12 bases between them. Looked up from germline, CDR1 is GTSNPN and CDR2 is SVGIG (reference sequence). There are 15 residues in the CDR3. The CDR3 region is CAWKEGPAYNSPLHF. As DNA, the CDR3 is TGTGCCTGGAAGGAGGGGCCGGCCTATAATTCACCCCTCCACTTT. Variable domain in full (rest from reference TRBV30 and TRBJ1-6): SQTIHQWPATLVQPVGSPLSLECTVEGTSNPNLYWYRQAAGRGLQLLFYSVGIGQISSEVPQNLSASRPQDRQFILSSKKLLLSDSGFYLCAWKEGPAYNSPLHFGNGTRLTVT.

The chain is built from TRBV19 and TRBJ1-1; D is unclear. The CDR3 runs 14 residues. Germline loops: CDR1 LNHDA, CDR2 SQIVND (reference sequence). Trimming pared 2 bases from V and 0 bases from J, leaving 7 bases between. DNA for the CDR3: TGTGCCAGTAGTATATCCGGGGTGAACACTGAAGCTTTCTTT. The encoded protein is CASSISGVNTEAFF.

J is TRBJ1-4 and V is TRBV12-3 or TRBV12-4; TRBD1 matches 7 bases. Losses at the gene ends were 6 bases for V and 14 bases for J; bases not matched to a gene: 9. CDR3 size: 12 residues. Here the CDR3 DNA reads TGTGCCAGCAGCCTCGACAGGGTAAAGCTGTTTTTT. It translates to CASSLDRVKLFF.

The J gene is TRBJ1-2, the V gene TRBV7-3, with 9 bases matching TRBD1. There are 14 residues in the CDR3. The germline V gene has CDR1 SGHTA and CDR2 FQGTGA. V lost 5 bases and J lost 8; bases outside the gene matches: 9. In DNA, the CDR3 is TGTGCCAGCAGCCAGGGACAGGGAAGCGGCGGCTACACCTTC. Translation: CASSQGQGSGGYTF.

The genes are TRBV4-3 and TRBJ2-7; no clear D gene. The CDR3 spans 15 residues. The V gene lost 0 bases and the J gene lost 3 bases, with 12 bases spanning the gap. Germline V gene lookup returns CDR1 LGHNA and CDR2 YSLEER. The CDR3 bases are TGCGCCAGCAGCCAAGAGAGGTTCGGCGGCTACGAGCAGTACTTC. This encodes CASSQERFGGYEQYF.